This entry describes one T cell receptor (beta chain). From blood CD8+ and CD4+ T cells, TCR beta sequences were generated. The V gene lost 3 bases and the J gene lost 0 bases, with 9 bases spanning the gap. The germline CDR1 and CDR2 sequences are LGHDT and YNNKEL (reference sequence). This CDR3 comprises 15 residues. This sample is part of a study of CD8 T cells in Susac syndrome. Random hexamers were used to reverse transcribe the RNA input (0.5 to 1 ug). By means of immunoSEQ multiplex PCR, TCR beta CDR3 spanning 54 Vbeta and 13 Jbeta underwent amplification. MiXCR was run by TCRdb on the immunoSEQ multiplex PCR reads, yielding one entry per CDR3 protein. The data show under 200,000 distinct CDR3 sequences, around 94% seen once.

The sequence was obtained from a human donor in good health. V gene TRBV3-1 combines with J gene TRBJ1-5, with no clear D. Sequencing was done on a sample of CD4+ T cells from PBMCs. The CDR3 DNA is TGTGCCAGCAGCCAGGCGGGCTATAGCAATCAGCCCCAGCATTTT. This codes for CASSQAGYSNQPQHF. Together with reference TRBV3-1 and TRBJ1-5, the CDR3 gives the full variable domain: DTAVSQTPKYLVTQMGNDKSIKCEQNLGHDTMYWYKQDSKKFLKIMFSYNNKELIINETVPNRFSPKSPDKAHLNLHINSLELGDSAVYFCASSQAGYSNQPQHFGDGTRLSIL.